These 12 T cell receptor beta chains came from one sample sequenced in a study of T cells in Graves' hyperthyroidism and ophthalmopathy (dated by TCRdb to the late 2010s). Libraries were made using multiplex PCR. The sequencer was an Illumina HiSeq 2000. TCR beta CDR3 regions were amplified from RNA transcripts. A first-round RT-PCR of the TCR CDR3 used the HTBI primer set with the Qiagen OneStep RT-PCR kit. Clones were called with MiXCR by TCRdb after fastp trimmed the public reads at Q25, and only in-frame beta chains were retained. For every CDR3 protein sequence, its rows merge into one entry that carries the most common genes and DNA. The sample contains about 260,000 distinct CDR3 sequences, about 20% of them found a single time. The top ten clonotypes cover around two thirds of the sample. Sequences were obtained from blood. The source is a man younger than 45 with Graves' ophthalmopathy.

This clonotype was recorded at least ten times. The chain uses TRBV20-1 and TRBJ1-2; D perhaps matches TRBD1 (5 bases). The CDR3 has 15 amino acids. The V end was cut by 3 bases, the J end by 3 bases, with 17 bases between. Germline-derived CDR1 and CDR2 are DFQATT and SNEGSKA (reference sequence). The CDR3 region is CSARSRQGLDYGYTF. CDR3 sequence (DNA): TGCAGTGCTAGGTCTCGCCAGGGTCTTGACTATGGCTACACCTTC.

The CDR3 sequence is CASSPSTGGVFYSNQPQHF. As DNA, the CDR3 is TGTGCCAGTAGTCCGTCGACAGGGGGCGTTTTTTATAGCAATCAGCCCCAGCATTTT. This chain joins TRBV19 and TRBJ1-5, with TRBD1 matching over 10 bases. Germline V gene lookup returns CDR1 LNHDA and CDR2 SQIVND (reference sequence). With 5 bases clipped from V and 0 bases from J, the junction kept 13 bases outside the gene matches. The CDR3 length is 19 residues.

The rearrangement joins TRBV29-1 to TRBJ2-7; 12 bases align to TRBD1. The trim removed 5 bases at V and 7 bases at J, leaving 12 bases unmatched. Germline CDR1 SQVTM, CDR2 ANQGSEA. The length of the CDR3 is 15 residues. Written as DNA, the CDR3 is TGCAGCGTTTCCCTGCCGGGACAGGGGGCCTTGGAGCAGTACTTC. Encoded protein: CSVSLPGQGALEQYF.

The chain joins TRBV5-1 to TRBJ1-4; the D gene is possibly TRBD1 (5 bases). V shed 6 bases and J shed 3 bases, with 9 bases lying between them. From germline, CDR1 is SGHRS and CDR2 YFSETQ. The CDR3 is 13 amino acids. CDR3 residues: CASTLGANEKLFF. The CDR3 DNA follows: TGCGCCAGCACTCTGGGGGCTAATGAAAAACTGTTTTTT. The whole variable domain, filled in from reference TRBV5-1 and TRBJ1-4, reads KAGVTQTPRYLIKTRGQQVTLSCSPISGHRSVSWYQQTPGQGLQFLFEYFSETQRNKGNFPGRFSGRQFSNSRSEMNVSTLELGDSALYLCASTLGANEKLFFGSGTQLSVL.

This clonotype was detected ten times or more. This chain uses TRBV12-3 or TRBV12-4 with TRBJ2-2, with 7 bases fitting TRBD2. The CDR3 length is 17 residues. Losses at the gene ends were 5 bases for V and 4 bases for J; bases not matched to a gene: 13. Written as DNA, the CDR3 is TGTGCCAGCAGTCGACGCGGGAGCGGATTGTCCACCGGGGAGCTGTTTTTT. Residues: CASSRRGSGLSTGELFF.

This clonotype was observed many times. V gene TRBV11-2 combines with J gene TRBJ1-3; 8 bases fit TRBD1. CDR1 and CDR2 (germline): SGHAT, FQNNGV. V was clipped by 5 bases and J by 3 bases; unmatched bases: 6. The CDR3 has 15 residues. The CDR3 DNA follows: TGTGCCAGCAGCGGCCAGGGGGCCTATGGAAACACCATATATTTT. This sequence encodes CASSGQGAYGNTIYF.

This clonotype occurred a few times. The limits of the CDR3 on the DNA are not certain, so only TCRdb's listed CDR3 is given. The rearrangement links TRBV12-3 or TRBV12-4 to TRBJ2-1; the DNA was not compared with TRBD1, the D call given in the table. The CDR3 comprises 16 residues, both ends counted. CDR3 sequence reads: CASTPVGLGSYNERFF.

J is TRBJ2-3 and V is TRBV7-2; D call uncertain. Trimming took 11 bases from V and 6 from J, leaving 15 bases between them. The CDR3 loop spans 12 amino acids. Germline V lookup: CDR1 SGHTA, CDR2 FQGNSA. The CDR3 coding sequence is TGTGCCGGCGTAGGGTCCGGGGATACGCAGTATTTT. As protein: CAGVGSGDTQYF.

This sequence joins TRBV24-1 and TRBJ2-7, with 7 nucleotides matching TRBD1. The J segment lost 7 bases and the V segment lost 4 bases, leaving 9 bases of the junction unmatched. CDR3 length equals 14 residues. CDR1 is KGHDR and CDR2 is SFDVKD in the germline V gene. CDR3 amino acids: CATSETGIPGEQYF. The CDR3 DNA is TGTGCCACCAGTGAGACAGGGATCCCCGGGGAGCAGTACTTC.

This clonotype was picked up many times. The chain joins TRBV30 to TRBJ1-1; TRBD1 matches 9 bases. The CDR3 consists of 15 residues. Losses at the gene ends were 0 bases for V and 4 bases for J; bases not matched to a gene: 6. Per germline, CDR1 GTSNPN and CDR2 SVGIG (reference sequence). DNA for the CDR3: TGTGCCTGGAGTGTAGTTGGGACAGGGACCACTGAAGCTTTCTTT. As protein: CAWSVVGTGTTEAFF.

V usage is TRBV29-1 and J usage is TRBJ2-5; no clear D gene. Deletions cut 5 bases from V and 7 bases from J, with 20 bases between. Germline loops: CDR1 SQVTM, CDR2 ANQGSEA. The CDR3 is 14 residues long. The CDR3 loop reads CSVLPGHPDGTQYF. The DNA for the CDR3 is TGCAGCGTTTTACCGGGTCACCCGGATGGGACCCAGTACTTC.

Written as DNA, the CDR3 is TGTGCCACCAGCATTGGCCGGGAGCGGAACAATGAGCAGTTCTTC. This sequence encodes CATSIGRERNNEQFF. The chain carries TRBV15 and TRBJ2-1; TRBD2 is a possible D gene (6 bases). The CDR3 loop spans 15 amino acids. The germline gives CDR1 LNHNV, CDR2 YYDKDF (reference sequence). With 4 bases removed from V and 5 bases from J, the gap between germline ends came to 15 bases.